A single sample gave rise to the 8 T cell receptor beta chains below, sequenced in a study of siplizumab effects on memory and regulatory T cells. Some clones are missing from TCRdb's copy, which holds only in-frame ones; the method was immunoSEQ multiplex PCR. The repertoire holds about 99,000 clones, with nearly 95% as singletons. The source material was Tregs sorted from blood. The receptor source for this set is a human donor in good health.

V and J are TRBV6-5 and TRBJ1-2; no definite D call. The CDR3 totals 12 residues. Germline V lookup: CDR1 MNHEY, CDR2 SVGAGI. Trimming took off 8 bases at V and 7 bases at J, with 14 bases between the two ends. The CDR3 DNA is TGTGCCAGCGGAGGCAGAGTGGGTGGCTACACCTTC. It yields the protein CASGGRVGGYTF.

This chain joins TRBV23-1 and TRBJ1-5; D is uncertain. TRBV23-1 is an open reading frame whose function is uncertain. V was trimmed by 0 bases and J by 0 bases, leaving 9 bases between them. The CDR3 extends over 16 amino acids. The CDR3 spells CASSQSTGSSNQPQHF. CDR3 nucleotide sequence: TGCGCCAGCAGTCAATCGACCGGGAGTAGCAATCAGCCCCAGCATTTT.

This clone is a singleton in its sample. The rearrangement links TRBV7-9 to TRBJ1-2; a weak D match, TRBD1 (5 bases). The V gene lost 6 bases and the J gene lost 4 bases, with 12 bases spanning the gap. The CDR3 is 13 residues long. Per germline, CDR1 SEHNR and CDR2 FQNEAQ (reference sequence). The CDR3 loop is CASRGRGPYGYTF. As DNA, the CDR3 is TGTGCCAGCAGGGGACGGGGACCCTATGGCTACACCTTC.

The chain carries TRBV18 and TRBJ1-5; TRBD1 is a possible D gene (6 bases). The germline V and J ends were trimmed by 4 bases and 5 bases, with 18 bases remaining between them. CDR1 and CDR2 from the germline V gene are KGHSH and LQKENI. The CDR3 consists of 16 residues. For the CDR3, the DNA is TGTGCCAGCTCACGAATCAGAACGGACAGAGATCAGCCCCAGCATTTT. Its translation: CASSRIRTDRDQPQHF.

This clone was observed a handful of times. The identical CDR3 is also encoded by other nucleotide sequences in the sample. This chain links TRBV10-2 with TRBJ1-2; 8 nucleotides match TRBD1. CDR1 and CDR2 (germline): WSHSY, SAAADI. V lost 3 bases, J lost 6 bases, and 0 bases stayed unmatched. This CDR3 region has 12 residues. The CDR3 is CASSDRGHGYTF. CDR3 bases: TGCGCCAGCAGTGACAGGGGGCATGGCTACACCTTC.

The chain combines TRBV5-4 with TRBJ1-2, with D possibly being TRBD1 (5 bases). The length of the CDR3 is 13 residues. Germline V gene data show CDR1 as SGHNT and CDR2 as YYREEE (reference sequence). V lost 9 bases and J 0 bases, leaving 12 bases between the germline ends. DNA for the CDR3: TGTGCCACCAACCGGGGGGCTAACTATGGCTACACCTTC. Translation: CATNRGANYGYTF.

The chain recombines TRBV19 with TRBJ2-2, with TRBD1 matching 7 bases. V was pared by 5 bases and J by 4 bases, with 10 bases of the junction left unmatched. The CDR3 sequence is 16 residues long. Germline CDR1 and CDR2: LNHDA and SQIVND (reference sequence). CDR3 DNA: TGTGCCAGTAGTTATCCAAGGGGGCGCGGCACCGGGGAGCTGTTTTTT. Translation: CASSYPRGRGTGELFF.

This chain links TRBV18 with TRBJ1-1, with D hard to call. The V end lost 0 bases, the J end lost 3 bases, and 8 bases lay between the germline ends. From germline, CDR1 is KGHSH and CDR2 LQKENI. The CDR3 totals 14 residues. The CDR3 protein is CASSPPQVDTEAFF. CDR3 nucleotide sequence: TGTGCCAGCTCACCACCCCAAGTTGACACTGAAGCTTTCTTT.